This T cell receptor (beta chain) stems from a study of identical twins. Study-level findings and limits: There were fewer insertions in abundant cord blood beta clonotypes, but memory repertoires showed no such pattern. Invariant cells of the MAIT and iNKT types might have partly distorted the zero-insertion analyses.

TCRdb re-derived calls from the 5' RACE reads in MiXCR, one entry per CDR3 protein. This repertoire shows roughly 700,000 distinct CDR3 sequences, over 8.5% found once; its top ten account for around 0.98%. This clonotype has just a few counts. Its specificity is unknown. These data are also associated with another study on yellow fever vaccine responses in identical twins.

The receptor comes from a woman aged 18 to 35 in good health. The sequencing input was PBMCs.

The CDR3 sequence: CSAREGGAYNEQFF. CDR3 DNA: TGCAGTGCTAGAGAGGGGGGGGCTTACAATGAGCAGTTCTTC. The rearrangement uses TRBV20-1 and TRBJ2-1, with a possible D match to TRBD2 (7 bases). The CDR3 has 14 residues. The V end was cut by 0 bases, the J end by 4 bases, with 10 bases between. Germline CDR1 reads DFQATT; CDR2 reads SNEGSKA (reference sequence).